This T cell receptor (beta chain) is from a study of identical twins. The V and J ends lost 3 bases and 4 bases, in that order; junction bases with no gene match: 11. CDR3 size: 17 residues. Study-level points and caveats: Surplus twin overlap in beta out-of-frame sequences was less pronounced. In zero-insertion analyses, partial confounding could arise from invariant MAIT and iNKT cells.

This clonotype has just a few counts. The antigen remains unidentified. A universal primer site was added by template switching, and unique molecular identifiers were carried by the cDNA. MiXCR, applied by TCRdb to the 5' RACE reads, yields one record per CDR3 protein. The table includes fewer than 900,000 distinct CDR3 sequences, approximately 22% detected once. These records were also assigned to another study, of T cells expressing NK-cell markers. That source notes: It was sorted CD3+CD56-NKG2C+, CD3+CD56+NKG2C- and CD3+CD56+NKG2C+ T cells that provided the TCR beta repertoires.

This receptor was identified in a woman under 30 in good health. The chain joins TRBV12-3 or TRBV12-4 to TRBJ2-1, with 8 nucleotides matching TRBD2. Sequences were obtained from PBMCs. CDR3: CASSLNSPASGYNEQFF. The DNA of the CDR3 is TGTGCCAGCAGTTTGAATTCCCCGGCTAGCGGGTACAATGAGCAGTTCTTC.